These T cell receptor beta chains were read from a single sample in a study of blood T cell repertoires in COVID-19. Assay: immunoSEQ multiplex PCR; the TCRdb copy retains only in-frame clones and omits some. The sample yields approximately 50,000 clones, approximately 86% seen once. Material for sequencing was peripheral blood. Receptors originate from a woman older than 75 with acute or convalescent COVID-19. The CDR3 runs from the conserved cysteine through the conserved F or W. A D gene is named only where the DNA matches it firmly. Clone size appears in some rows only: once, few, many, or a class for an expanded clone.

CDR3 DNA	CDR3 protein	D gene	V gene	J gene	clone size
TGTGCCAGCAGCCCCGGACAGGGCCCTATTAATAATTCACCCCTCCACTTT	CASSPGQGPINNSPLHF	TRBD1	TRBV27	TRBJ1-6	-
TGTGCCAGCAGTGATAGCGGGGTCCTCACGCAGCCCCAGCATTTT	CASSDSGVLTQPQHF	-	TRBV2	TRBJ1-5	-
TGTGCCGGAAGGCCGCCAGGGAATGAAAAACTGTTTTTT	CAGRPPGNEKLFF	-	TRBV30	TRBJ1-4	-
TGTGCCAGCAGCATTAGCGGTAGCACAGATACGCAGTATTTT	CASSISGSTDTQYF	-	TRBV3-1/TRBV3-2	TRBJ2-3	-
TGTGCCAGCAGCGGGGGACAGGGGATGAACGGCTACACCTTC	CASSGGQGMNGYTF	TRBD1	TRBV5-6	TRBJ1-2	once
TGTGCCAGCACAGGGGGCCCTAATGAAAAACTGTTTTTT	CASTGGPNEKLFF	TRBD1	TRBV2	TRBJ1-4	-
TGTGCCAGCAGCCCTTGGGACACAACCTTCTATAATTCACCCCTCCACTTT	CASSPWDTTFYNSPLHF	-	TRBV7-9	TRBJ1-6	-
TGTGCCAGTAGAATGCCCGCTAACAATCAGCCCCAGCATTTT	CASRMPANNQPQHF	-	TRBV19	TRBJ1-5	-
TGTGCCAGCAGTTACTCGGGACAACACAATCAGCCCCAGCATTTT	CASSYSGQHNQPQHF	-	TRBV6-5	TRBJ1-5	-
TGTGCCAGCAGTCTGGGAGGGGCTAGCGGGGACCTAGCCAAAAACATTCAGTACTTC	CASSLGGASGDLAKNIQYF	TRBD2	TRBV27	TRBJ2-4	-
TGTGCCAGCAGTGAAGCGGGGGGACAGTTAGGTCTTGGCTACACCTTC	CASSEAGGQLGLGYTF	TRBD1	TRBV6-1	TRBJ1-2	-